This is a list of T cell receptor beta chains from one sample in a study of blood T cell repertoires in COVID-19. Sequenced by immunoSEQ multiplex PCR; TCRdb stores in-frame clones only, minus some. Of under 250,000 clones listed, about 87% are singletons. The sample comprised PBMCs or T cells enriched from blood (not recorded which). The source is a woman in her thirties or forties who had been exposed to COVID-19. Both conserved end residues are trimmed from each CDR3.

v_gene | CDR3aa
TRBV28 | ASSSRTGNYT
TRBV27 | ASSSRGTGSPLH
TRBV9 | ASSVQGTIGEQY
TRBV7-3 | ASSLPGGEQY
TRBV5-1 | ASSNIQGAKDTQY
TRBV28 | ASSPNQFRDRVFHEQY
TRBV6-5 | ASIGRVNTGELF
TRBV30 | AWREFTGEKLF
TRBV6-1 | ASSEFSEKLF
TRBV7-9 | ASSLGLAGTDTQY
TRBV4-1 | ASSPGQGRDTGELF
TRBV29-1 | SVEEGVGTEAF
TRBV30 | AWSVGERYGYT
TRBV27 | ASSSRDRSNQPQH
TRBV7-9 | ASSLAQGEGNTEAF
TRBV4-3 | ASSQRPNSYNEQF
TRBV28 | ASSLLTARDGYT
TRBV28 | ATLGGLLNEQF
TRBV9 | ASSGGTAFNSPLH
TRBV29-1 | SVEDTSGGNTDTQY
TRBV7-2 | ASSQGGIMYEQY
TRBV28 | ASSSSTVLETDTQY
TRBV5-1 | ASSLGTSGSRETQY
TRBV7-3 | ASSLRGHWADTQY
TRBV7-9 | ASNLIQGNEQF
TRBV18 | ASSPFLGQGGNTEAF
TRBV19 | ASSNVAGTGVRGANVLT
TRBV30 | AWSTRGSQPQH
TRBV6-5 | ASGRGADTGELF
TRBV27 | ASAGVSLGNSPLH
TRBV28 | ASSYPGTVNTEAF
TRBV3-1/TRBV3-2 | ASSPHLTYSLYNEQF
TRBV6-2/TRBV6-3 | ASSYSHGVDTQY
TRBV23-1 | ASSQGNLPYEQY
TRBV28 | ASSVLSGRNEKLF
TRBV27 | ASSRNAGTGDTYGYT
TRBV2 | ASSPQGIQY
TRBV5-1 | ASSSARSSGNTIY
TRBV28 | ASSPLDGEGGGNTIY